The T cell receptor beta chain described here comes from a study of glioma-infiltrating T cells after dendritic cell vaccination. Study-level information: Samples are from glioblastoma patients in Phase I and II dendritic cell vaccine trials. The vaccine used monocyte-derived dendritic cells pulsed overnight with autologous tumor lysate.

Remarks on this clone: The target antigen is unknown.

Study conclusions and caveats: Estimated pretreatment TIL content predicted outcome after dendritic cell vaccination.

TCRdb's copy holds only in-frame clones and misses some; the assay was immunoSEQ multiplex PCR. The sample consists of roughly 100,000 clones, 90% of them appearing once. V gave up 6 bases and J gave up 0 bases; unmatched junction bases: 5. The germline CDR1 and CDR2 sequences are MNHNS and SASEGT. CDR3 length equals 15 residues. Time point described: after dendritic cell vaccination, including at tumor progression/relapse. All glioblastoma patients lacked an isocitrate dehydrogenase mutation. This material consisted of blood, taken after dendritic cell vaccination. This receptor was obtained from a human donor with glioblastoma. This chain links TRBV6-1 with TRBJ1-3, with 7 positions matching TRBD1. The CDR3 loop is CASSVDRFSGNTIYF. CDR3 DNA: TGTGCCAGCAGCGTGGACAGGTTCTCTGGAAACACCATATATTTT.